The 32 T cell receptor beta chains given below trace back to one sample, sequenced in a study of blood T cell repertoires in COVID-19. The method was immunoSEQ multiplex PCR; TCRdb's version includes in-frame clones alone and lacks a portion of them. The data show 150,000 to 200,000 clones, around 84% seen once. Sequenced: peripheral blood. These TCRs come from a human donor with acute or convalescent COVID-19. The donor label of this sample is uncertain.

This clone was counted once. This chain joins TRBV5-1 and TRBJ1-2, with 12 nucleotides matching TRBD1. Trimming cost V 4 bases and J 6 bases; bases outside gene matches: 7. The length of the CDR3 is 15 residues. Looked up from germline, CDR1 is SGHRS and CDR2 is YFSETQ. This chain's CDR3 is CASSQGTGGEHGYTF. The CDR3 coding sequence is TGCGCCAGCAGCCAGGGGACAGGGGGCGAGCATGGCTACACCTTC.

The rearrangement joins TRBV6-6 to TRBJ2-7; weak D call: TRBD1 (5 bases). The CDR3 is 13 residues long. V dropped 9 bases and J dropped 2 bases, with 14 bases sitting between them. Per the germline V gene, CDR1 is MNHNY and CDR2 is SVGAGI (reference sequence). The CDR3 DNA is TGTGCCAGTACCTTTCCAGGGCCCTACGAGCAGTACTTC. Encoded protein: CASTFPGPYEQYF.

The rearrangement joins TRBV14 to TRBJ1-1, with D unclear. CDR3 length equals 12 residues. V was clipped by 1 base and J by 9 bases, with 9 bases between them. CDR1 and CDR2 (germline): SGHDN, FVKESK. As DNA, the CDR3 is TGTGCCAGCAGCCAAGGGGCAGCAAAAGCTTTCTTT. Translated: CASSQGAAKAFF.

The chain couples TRBV7-9 to TRBJ1-2; 8 bases align to TRBD1. V dropped 4 bases and J dropped 6; count of bases not matched to a gene: 10. The CDR3 is made up of 15 amino acids. Germline CDR1 SEHNR, CDR2 FQNEAQ (reference sequence). CDR3 loop: CASSSAGGERDGYTF. CDR3 DNA sequence: TGTGCCAGCAGCTCGGCAGGGGGCGAACGCGATGGCTACACCTTC. Full variable domain (rest looked up from reference TRBV7-9 and TRBJ1-2): DTGVSQNPRHKITKRGQNVTFRCDPISEHNRLYWYRQTLGQGPEFLTYFQNEAQLEKSRLLSDRFSAERPKGSFSTLEIQRTEQGDSAMYLCASSSAGGERDGYTFGSGTRLTVV.

V is TRBV7-2 and J is TRBJ1-3, with no clear D. CDR3 size: 12 residues. CDR1 and CDR2 from the germline V gene are SGHTA and FQGNSA. V was cut by 5 bases and J by 5 bases, with 7 bases left in between. The CDR3 protein is CASSPKRNTIYF. CDR3 DNA: TGTGCCAGCAGCCCTAAAAGAAACACCATATATTTT. The full variable domain, in which reference TRBV7-2 and TRBJ1-3 provide the parts outside the CDR3, is GAGVSQSPSNKVTEKGKDVELRCDPISGHTALYWYRQSLGQGLEFLIYFQGNSAPDKSGLPSDRFSAERTGGSVSTLTIQRTQQEDSAVYLCASSPKRNTIYFGEGSWLTVV.

J is TRBJ2-6 and V is TRBV7-9, with 9 bases matching TRBD1. This CDR3 is 19 amino acids long. Germline CDR1 reads SEHNR; CDR2 reads FQNEAQ (reference sequence). The junction had 10 bases not matched to a gene; V was cut back by 4 bases and J by 0 bases. CDR3 sequence (DNA): TGTGCCAGCAGCTCCCCTCTGGGACAGGGAGCCTCTGGGGCCAACGTCCTGACTTTC. This translates into CASSSPLGQGASGANVLTF.

J is TRBJ1-2 and V is TRBV27; 7 bases match TRBD1. This CDR3 is built from 18 residues. Trimming removed 5 bases from V and 0 bases from J; junction bases left unmatched: 15. CDR1 is MNHEY and CDR2 is SMNVEV in the germline V gene (reference sequence). The CDR3 loop is CASSPLRQGVAPNYGYTF. In DNA form, the CDR3 reads TGTGCCAGCAGTCCGCTCCGACAGGGAGTGGCTCCTAACTATGGCTACACCTTC.

V usage is TRBV19 and J usage is TRBJ1-3, with a possible D match to TRBD1 (5 bases). Trimming left V 10 bases short and J 4 bases short, with 14 bases between. The CDR3 is 13 residues long. Germline-derived CDR1 and CDR2 are LNHDA and SQIVND (reference sequence). CDR3 amino acids: CATTRGAGNTIYF. The CDR3 DNA sequence: TGTGCCACCACACGCGGGGCCGGAAACACCATATATTTT.

The V and J genes are TRBV7-2 and TRBJ2-3, with 10 positions matching TRBD2. V lost 6 bases and J lost 7; bases outside the gene matches: 10. This CDR3 comprises 15 residues. Germline-derived CDR1 and CDR2 are SGHTA and FQGNSA. The CDR3 reads CASRIGTSAIHTQYF. The CDR3 region has the DNA TGTGCCAGCAGGATTGGGACTAGCGCCATTCATACGCAGTATTTT.

The V call is TRBV29-1, the J call TRBJ1-1; D may be TRBD1 (6 bases). Per germline, CDR1 SQVTM and CDR2 ANQGSEA. The CDR3 has 14 amino acids. V gave up 5 bases and J gave up 0 bases, with 13 bases separating them. The CDR3 sequence is CSVLPGTLNTEAFF. The CDR3, as DNA: TGCAGCGTTCTACCCGGGACATTGAACACTGAAGCTTTCTTT.

This clone appeared a single time. The V and J genes are TRBV3-1 (or the pseudogene TRBV3-2) and TRBJ1-3; 7 bases line up with TRBD1. CDR1 and CDR2 (germline): LGHDT, YNNKEL (reference sequence). The CDR3 runs to 16 residues. Trimming cost V 0 bases and J 2 bases; bases outside gene matches: 4. CDR3 region: CASSQEGGLTGNTIYF. In DNA form, the CDR3 reads TGTGCCAGCAGCCAAGAAGGGGGCCTCACTGGAAACACCATATATTTT.

The V gene is TRBV6-5, the J gene TRBJ1-6; TRBD1 might be the D (5 bases). Trimming shortened V by 4 bases and J by 9 bases, and 16 bases separated the two germline ends. The CDR3 has 15 residues. CDR1 is MNHEY and CDR2 is SVGAGI in the germline V gene. In nucleotides, the CDR3 is TGTGCCAGCAGTTGGGGCATTTACCCTCCTTCACCCCTCCACTTT. This sequence encodes CASSWGIYPPSPLHF.

V gene TRBV2 combines with J gene TRBJ1-1; no reliable D call. CDR1 is SNHLY, CDR2 FYNNEI, per germline. The CDR3 is 11 residues long. V was trimmed by 5 bases and J by 8 bases, leaving 9 bases between them. CDR3 residues: CASSYDIEAFF. As DNA, the CDR3 is TGTGCCAGCAGTTATGACATAGAAGCTTTCTTT.

The chain has TRBV10-2 and TRBJ2-2; D perhaps matches TRBD1 (5 bases). The CDR3 runs 16 residues. CDR1 and CDR2 (germline): WSHSY, SAAADI. V was cut by 6 bases and J by 1 base, with 15 bases left in between. The CDR3 sequence: CASREILTGNTGELFF. For the CDR3, the DNA is TGCGCCAGCAGAGAAATCCTAACAGGGAACACCGGGGAGCTGTTTTTT.

The genes are TRBV28 and TRBJ1-2, with 9 positions matching TRBD1. The germline CDR1 and CDR2 sequences are MDHEN and SYDVKM. This CDR3 spans 15 amino acids. After removal of 7 bases from V and 4 bases from J, the junction contained 10 bases not matched to a gene. The CDR3 here is CASTLPTGGTYGYTF. The CDR3 bases are TGTGCCAGCACCCTACCGACAGGGGGGACCTATGGCTACACCTTC.

The chain couples TRBV7-3 to TRBJ2-1; 10 bases fit TRBD1. Germline CDR1 and CDR2: SGHTA and FQGTGA. J lost 1 base, V lost 4 bases, and 1 base had no gene match. The CDR3 sequence is 15 residues long. For the CDR3, the DNA is TGTGCCAGCAGCTGGGGACAGGGGTCCTACAATGAGCAGTTCTTC. It encodes CASSWGQGSYNEQFF.

The CDR3 spells CATSEPGSSGLAPQHF. In DNA, the CDR3 is TGTGCCACCAGTGAACCAGGGAGTAGCGGATTAGCGCCCCAGCATTTT. This rearrangement joins TRBV24-1 to TRBJ1-5; possible D gene TRBD1, 5 bases. V was trimmed by 4 bases and J by 9 bases, leaving 21 bases between them. The CDR3 length is 16 residues. Germline loops: CDR1 KGHDR, CDR2 SFDVKD.

The rearrangement uses TRBV11-2 and TRBJ1-4; tentatively, D is TRBD1 (6 bases). Trimming took 0 bases from V and 4 from J, leaving 9 bases between them. The V gene's germline CDR1 is SGHAT and CDR2 FQNNGV. The CDR3 sequence is 15 residues long. The CDR3 spells CASSLDRRGNEKLFF. In nucleotides, the CDR3 is TGTGCCAGCAGCTTAGATCGCAGGGGTAATGAAAAACTGTTTTTT.

This clone was counted a single time. This chain joins TRBV5-6 and TRBJ2-7, with a weak D call TRBD1 (6 bases). This CDR3 contains 14 residues. CDR1 and CDR2 (germline): SGHDT, YYEEEE. V lost 0 bases and J lost 3, with 10 bases in between. CDR3 protein: CASSLVGQIYEQYF. In DNA form, the CDR3 reads TGTGCCAGCAGCTTGGTCGGACAGATCTACGAGCAGTACTTC. The full variable domain, with the rest looked up from reference TRBV5-6 and TRBJ2-7, is DAGVTQSPTHLIKTRGQQVTLRCSPKSGHDTVSWYQQALGQGPQFIFQYYEEEERQRGNFPDRFSGHQFPNYSSELNVNALLLGDSALYLCASSLVGQIYEQYFGPGTRLTVT.

About this clone: At one end, the junction sequence differs from germline, possibly due to a read error. The rearrangement joins TRBV6-6 to TRBJ2-5, with 12 bases matching TRBD2. The CDR3 runs to 12 residues. The germline V gene encodes CDR1 MNHNY and CDR2 SVGAGI (reference sequence). The CDR3 here is CASSSPSGGVHF. CDR3 DNA sequence: TGTGCCAGCAGTAGCCCTAGCGGGGGGGTTCACTTC.

The chain couples TRBV7-9 to TRBJ1-5; 11 bases fit TRBD1. The CDR3 extends over 17 amino acids. Per germline, CDR1 SEHNR and CDR2 FQNEAQ (reference sequence). V shed 1 base, J shed 9 bases, and the junction held 11 bases outside the gene matches. The CDR3 here is CASSLDVLGQGARPQHF. In DNA, the CDR3 is TGTGCCAGCAGCTTAGATGTATTAGGACAGGGGGCTAGGCCCCAGCATTTT.

The chain combines TRBV27 with TRBJ1-6; unclear D gene. This CDR3 is built from 15 residues. The V gene lost 0 bases and the J gene lost 9 bases, with 12 bases spanning the gap. Germline assignment: CDR1 MNHEY and CDR2 SMNVEV (reference sequence). The CDR3 spells CASSLSPRSGSPLHF. DNA of the CDR3: TGTGCCAGCAGTTTATCCCCCCGCTCGGGTTCACCCCTCCACTTT.

The rearrangement uses TRBV7-2 and TRBJ2-3; D unclear. CDR1 and CDR2 (germline): SGHTA, FQGNSA. The CDR3 covers 13 residues. V lost 1 base to trimming and J lost 4 bases, with 6 bases between them. The CDR3 region is CASSLVFPDTQYF. The CDR3 DNA follows: TGTGCCAGCAGCTTAGTCTTCCCAGATACGCAGTATTTT.

The rearrangement joins TRBV27 to TRBJ1-3; D is unclear. The V end lost 0 bases, the J end lost 4 bases, and 7 bases lay between the germline ends. Germline loops: CDR1 MNHEY, CDR2 SMNVEV (reference sequence). This CDR3 has 14 residues. The CDR3 sequence: CASSLSVAGNTIYF. The CDR3 nucleotides are TGTGCCAGCAGTTTATCCGTAGCCGGAAACACCATATATTTT.

The chain recombines TRBV5-1 with TRBJ2-2; maybe TRBD1 (6 bases). This CDR3 has 15 amino acids. Germline V gene lookup returns CDR1 SGHRS and CDR2 YFSETQ. V was cut by 4 bases and J by 0 bases, with 10 bases left in between. This CDR3 is CASSRDTANTGELFF. The DNA of the CDR3 is TGCGCCAGCAGCCGGGACACCGCGAACACCGGGGAGCTGTTTTTT.

J is TRBJ1-1 and V is TRBV5-1, with TRBD1 as a possible D gene (6 bases). There are 15 residues in the CDR3. Between the trimmed V and J ends, which lost 5 bases and 6 bases, there was a span of 20 bases. Germline CDR1 and CDR2: SGHRS and YFSETQ. Written as DNA, the CDR3 is TGCGCCAGCAGGCCATGGACAGCTGAGTCCGCTGAAGCTTTCTTT. This codes for CASRPWTAESAEAFF.

The CDR3 loop reads CASSYRTGTFNSPLHF. The CDR3 region has the DNA TGTGCCAGCAGTTACCGGACAGGTACCTTTAATTCACCCCTCCACTTT. V gene TRBV6-5 combines with J gene TRBJ1-6; 7 bases agree with TRBD1. Trimming took 2 bases from V and 6 from J; bases not matched to a gene: 7. This CDR3 contains 16 residues. The germline V gene encodes CDR1 MNHEY and CDR2 SVGAGI.

The chain uses TRBV24-1 and TRBJ2-3; 12 bases agree with TRBD2. J was trimmed by 6 bases and V by 9 bases; bases with no gene match: 0. The germline V gene encodes CDR1 KGHDR and CDR2 SFDVKD. This CDR3 contains 12 residues. CDR3 amino acids: CATGTSGDTQYF. In DNA form, the CDR3 reads TGTGCCACCGGGACTAGCGGGGATACGCAGTATTTT.

This rearrangement joins TRBV7-9 to TRBJ1-2; tentatively, D is TRBD1 (5 bases). V lost 1 base to trimming and J lost 4 bases, with 13 bases between them. This CDR3 comprises 15 residues. The germline V gene encodes CDR1 SEHNR and CDR2 FQNEAQ (reference sequence). This CDR3 reads CASSLGQGAFYGYTF. The CDR3 region has the DNA TGTGCCAGCAGCTTAGGCCAGGGTGCCTTCTATGGCTACACCTTC.

This chain joins TRBV5-4 and TRBJ1-3; D not resolved. The V gene lost 2 bases and the J gene lost 0 bases, with 6 bases spanning the gap. Germline loops: CDR1 SGHNT, CDR2 YYREEE (reference sequence). There are 14 residues in the CDR3. DNA of the CDR3: TGTGCCAGCAGCTTCGACAACTCTGGAAACACCATATATTTT. Protein product: CASSFDNSGNTIYF. Supplemented by reference TRBV5-4 and TRBJ1-3, the full variable domain reads ETGVTQSPTHLIKTRGQQVTLRCSSQSGHNTVSWYQQALGQGPQFIFQYYREEENGRGNFPPRFSGLQFPNYSSELNVNALELDDSALYLCASSFDNSGNTIYFGEGSWLTVV.

This clone has only a few counts. The J gene is TRBJ1-2, the V gene TRBV27; TRBD1 might be the D (6 bases). The germline V gene has CDR1 MNHEY and CDR2 SMNVEV (reference sequence). The CDR3 extends over 17 amino acids. The ends were cut back, 6 bases at V and 1 base at J, with 21 bases in the middle. The DNA for the CDR3 is TGTGCCAGCAGACCCTCCCCCTTAACAGGGAGTAACTATGGCTACACCTTC. It specifies CASRPSPLTGSNYGYTF.

The CDR3: CASSPRQGQRYNEQFF. The CDR3 DNA follows: TGTGCCAGCAGCCCGCGACAGGGGCAACGCTACAATGAGCAGTTCTTC. The chain couples TRBV14 to TRBJ2-1; 8 bases agree with TRBD1. CDR1 SGHDN and CDR2 FVKESK come from the germline V gene. The CDR3 consists of 16 residues. With 4 bases clipped from V and 3 bases from J, the junction kept 8 bases outside the gene matches.